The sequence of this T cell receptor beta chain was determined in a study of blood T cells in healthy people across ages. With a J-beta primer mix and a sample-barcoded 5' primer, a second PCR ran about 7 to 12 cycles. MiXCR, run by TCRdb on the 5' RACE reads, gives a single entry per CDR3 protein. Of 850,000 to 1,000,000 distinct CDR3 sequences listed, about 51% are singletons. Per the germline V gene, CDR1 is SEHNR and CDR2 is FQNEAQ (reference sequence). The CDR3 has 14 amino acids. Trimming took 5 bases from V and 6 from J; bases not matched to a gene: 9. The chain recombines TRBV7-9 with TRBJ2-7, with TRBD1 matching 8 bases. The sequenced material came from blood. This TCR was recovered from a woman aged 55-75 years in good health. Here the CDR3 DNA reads TGTGCCAGCAGCCCCCGGGACAGGAGGGGCGAGCAGTACTTC. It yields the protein CASSPRDRRGEQYF.